This T cell receptor beta chain was sequenced during a study of T cell responses to AZD1222 COVID-19 vaccine. Produced via immunoSEQ multiplex PCR; TCRdb's table is partial and in-frame only. The profile shows roughly 100,000 clones, approximately 90% of them singletons. This clone has only one observation. Its antigen is unidentified. Overall study results and limits: After the peak T cell response, and only then, were repertoires sampled.

The sample was peripheral blood, taken on day 0 of AZD1222 vaccination. The TCR was taken from an adult in good health.

The CDR3 reads CASSPPTNTEAFF. CDR3 in DNA: TGTGCCAGTAGTCCCCCCACGAACACTGAAGCTTTCTTT. The chain combines TRBV19 with TRBJ1-1; D unclear. The CDR3 runs 13 residues. V was cut by 5 bases and J by 1 base, with 8 bases left in between. Germline V gene data show CDR1 as LNHDA and CDR2 as SQIVND (reference sequence).